This entry describes one T cell receptor (beta chain). What it recognizes is unknown. This CDR3 is also generated by other DNA sequences in the sample. The CDR3 extends over 15 amino acids. Per germline, CDR1 MGHRA and CDR2 YSYEKL. The V end lost 0 bases, the J end lost 5 bases, and 13 bases lay between the germline ends. The entry originates in a study of shared clonotypes between healthy human individuals. Study outcomes and limitations: With a handful of donors compared, roughly 5% of naive CD4 clonotypes were shared. As a rule, naive subsets had a larger estimated richness than memory subsets.

Naive CD8 cells, CD45RO-negative and positively selected for CCR7, excluded terminally differentiated effector memory CD45RA+ cells. Produced via immunoSEQ multiplex PCR; TCRdb's table is partial and in-frame only. The sample has some 2 million clones; approximately 95% are singletons. The receptor was derived from a young man in good health. The material sequenced was naive CD8+ T cells sorted from blood. This sequence joins TRBV4-1 and TRBJ2-5, with a tentative D call TRBD2 (5 bases). The CDR3 reads CASSQDPRASETQYF. The CDR3 bases are TGCGCCAGCAGCCAAGATCCGAGGGCGAGCGAGACCCAGTACTTC.